The 20 T cell receptor beta chains below all came from one sample that was sequenced in a study of CXCR3 chemokines and chemotherapy response in bladder cancer. TCRdb re-derived calls from the PCR reads in MiXCR, one entry per CDR3 protein. The sample has more than 7,000 distinct CDR3 sequences; 10% to 15% are singletons. Sampling was performed from a patient whose treatment included neoadjuvant chemotherapy. The origin of the receptors is a human donor with bladder cancer that responded to neoadjuvant chemotherapy.

Ten or more counts support this clonotype. J is TRBJ2-1 and V is TRBV6-5; 7 bases are a match to TRBD2. Germline CDR1 reads MNHEY; CDR2 reads SVGAGI. V was clipped by 7 bases and J by 6 bases; unmatched bases: 6. The CDR3 spans 13 residues. The CDR3 nucleotides read TGTGCCAGCAACGGGGGGAATCCCAATGAGCAGTTCTTC. This translates into CASNGGNPNEQFF.

V usage is TRBV12-3 or TRBV12-4 and J usage is TRBJ1-5; no firm D call. The CDR3 length is 13 residues. With 4 bases removed from V and 4 bases from J, the gap between germline ends came to 8 bases. CDR3 loop: CASSSSQNQPQHF. CDR3 DNA sequence: TGTGCCAGCAGTTCCAGCCAGAATCAGCCCCAGCATTTT.

The V gene is TRBV12-3 or TRBV12-4, the J gene TRBJ2-5; D might be TRBD2 (6 bases). V gave up 5 bases and J gave up 4 bases, with 11 bases separating them. The CDR3 consists of 13 residues. The CDR3 spells CASSRNSGETQYF. CDR3 DNA sequence: TGTGCCAGCAGTCGTAATAGCGGAGAGACCCAGTACTTC.

The chain employs TRBV12-5 and TRBJ1-1; TRBD1 is a possible D gene (6 bases). The CDR3 runs 14 residues. The germline V and J ends were trimmed by 6 bases and 1 base, with 12 bases remaining between them. Germline V CDR1 and CDR2: LGHNT, FRNRAP. The CDR3 DNA reads as TGTGCTAGTGGCCCGGGACAAGGGAACACTGAAGCTTTCTTT. It encodes CASGPGQGNTEAFF. Full variable domain (missing parts from reference TRBV12-5 and TRBJ1-1): DARVTQTPRHKVTEMGQEVTMRCQPILGHNTVFWYRQTMMQGLELLAYFRNRAPLDDSGMPKDRFSAEMPDATLATLKIQPSEPRDSAVYFCASGPGQGNTEAFFGQGTRLTVV.

At least ten counts were recorded for this clonotype. The chain has TRBV7-2 and TRBJ2-2; perhaps TRBD2 as D (7 bases). CDR1 and CDR2 from the germline V gene are SGHTA and FQGNSA. V was clipped by 5 bases and J by 4 bases, with 20 bases between them. The CDR3 is made up of 17 amino acids. The DNA of the CDR3 is TGTGCCAGCAGCCGACTTGGGGGGGCGTCGGTCACCGGGGAGCTGTTTTTT. This sequence encodes CASSRLGGASVTGELFF.

The chain has TRBV14 and TRBJ2-1, with 7 bases that match TRBD2. The germline V gene has CDR1 SGHDN and CDR2 FVKESK. This CDR3 spans 14 amino acids. V dropped 4 bases and J dropped 10; count of bases not matched to a gene: 10. The CDR3 sequence: CASSRSSGFPEQFF. The CDR3 nucleotides read TGTGCCAGCAGCCGATCTAGCGGTTTCCCCGAGCAGTTCTTC.

Of note for this clonotype: One base separates it from a far larger clone, so it is likely a read error. This chain links TRBV10-3 with TRBJ1-2; weak D call: TRBD1 (6 bases). The length of the CDR3 is 15 residues. CDR1 is ENHRY and CDR2 is SYGVKD in the germline V gene. V gave up 3 bases and J gave up 7 bases, with 18 bases separating them. CDR3 amino acids: CAISEAGRGSAGYTF. The CDR3 DNA is TGTGCCATCAGTGAAGCGGGCAGGGGATCGGCTGGCTACACCTTC.

This clonotype was counted at least ten times. The chain joins TRBV7-9 to TRBJ2-7; a weak D match, TRBD1 (6 bases). Germline lookup yields CDR1 SEHNR and CDR2 FQNEAQ (reference sequence). V was clipped by 5 bases and J by 0 bases, with 14 bases between them. This CDR3 region has 15 residues. The CDR3 DNA reads as TGTGCCAGCAGCCCCATGTCAGGGGCCTCCTACGAGCAGTACTTC. This codes for CASSPMSGASYEQYF.

Of note for this clonotype: This likely reflects a read error, since a far larger clone is one base away. V and J are TRBV10-3 and TRBJ1-6; D ambiguous. Deletions cut 5 bases from V and 9 bases from J, with 17 bases between. This CDR3 is 15 amino acids long. In germline, CDR1 is ENHRY, CDR2 SYGVKD. The CDR3 DNA reads TGTGCCATCAGTTACGAGGTCAACGGTCTTTCACCCCTCCACTTT. It codes for CAISYEVNGLSPLHF.

This clonotype was picked up many times. This sequence joins TRBV12-3 or TRBV12-4 and TRBJ1-2; weak D call: TRBD1 (5 bases). The length of the CDR3 is 13 residues. V was clipped by 5 bases and J by 7 bases, with 14 bases between them. The CDR3 DNA reads as TGTGCCAGCAGTCTTTCTCGGGACGTTGGCTACACCTTC. Protein sequence: CASSLSRDVGYTF.

Relative to its sample, this clonotype is medium-sized. This sequence joins TRBV6-2 or TRBV6-3 and TRBJ1-5, with D uncertain. CDR1 and CDR2 (germline): MNHEY, SVGEGT. The CDR3 contains 15 residues. The V end was cut by 6 bases, the J end by 0 bases, with 12 bases between. Here the CDR3 reads CASSYPTDSNQPQHF. The CDR3 DNA follows: TGTGCCAGCAGCTACCCAACAGATAGCAATCAGCCCCAGCATTTT.

This clonotype was recorded many times. One end of the junction is discordant with germline, which a read error may explain. This chain connects TRBV7-2 to TRBJ2-5; 10 bases are shared with TRBD2. Germline V gene data show CDR1 as SGHTA and CDR2 as FQGNSA. The CDR3 totals 14 residues. Written as DNA, the CDR3 is TGTGCCAGCAGAGCGGGCAGGGTGAGCGGGAGGGTCACCTTC. The encoded protein is CASRAGRVSGRVTF.

This clonotype was recorded at least ten times. DNA of the CDR3: TGTGCCAGTAGTATAGGGAGAGTAAAACTGTTTTTT. Protein product: CASSIGRVKLFF. J is TRBJ1-4 and V is TRBV19; no clear D gene. CDR1 is LNHDA, CDR2 SQIVND, per germline (reference sequence). The CDR3 runs to 12 residues. V dropped 1 base and J dropped 10 bases, with 7 bases sitting between them.

This clonotype was observed many times. V gene TRBV5-6 combines with J gene TRBJ2-3; D is perhaps TRBD1 or TRBD2 (5 bases each). The length of the CDR3 is 15 residues. Trimming stripped 4 bases from V and 2 bases from J, with 14 bases between. Germline values: CDR1 SGHDT, CDR2 YYEEEE. The CDR3 region has the DNA TGTGCCAGCAGCGATCCGGGACGGTTCACAGATACGCAGTATTTT. Its translation: CASSDPGRFTDTQYF. Filled out from reference TRBV5-6 and TRBJ2-3, the complete variable domain reads DAGVTQSPTHLIKTRGQQVTLRCSPKSGHDTVSWYQQALGQGPQFIFQYYEEEERQRGNFPDRFSGHQFPNYSSELNVNALLLGDSALYLCASSDPGRFTDTQYFGPGTRLTVL.

The table lists this clonotype with a few counts. V is TRBV27 and J is TRBJ1-5; no clear D. The V gene lost 2 bases and the J gene lost 7 bases, with 9 bases spanning the gap. This CDR3 is 13 amino acids long. In germline, CDR1 is MNHEY, CDR2 SMNVEV (reference sequence). The DNA of the CDR3 is TGTGCCAGCAGTTTACCAGGCTCACAGCCCCAGCATTTT. Amino acid sequence: CASSLPGSQPQHF.

This clonotype has a count of ten or more. The CDR3 DNA reads as TGTGCCAGTATCATCGACAGGGGCCATCAGCCCCAGCATTTT. It specifies CASIIDRGHQPQHF. J is TRBJ1-5 and V is TRBV19; 8 nucleotides align to TRBD1. CDR3 length: 14 amino acids. CDR1 and CDR2 (germline): LNHDA, SQIVND (reference sequence). Trimming cost V 7 bases and J 5 bases; bases outside gene matches: 7.

By its share, this clonotype is medium-sized. The J gene is TRBJ2-1, the V gene TRBV10-3, with D possibly TRBD2 on 5 matching bases. This CDR3 has 13 residues. V was cut by 4 bases and J by 7 bases, with 11 bases left in between. CDR1 is ENHRY, CDR2 SYGVKD, per germline. The CDR3 sequence: CAISVGRGNEQFF. CDR3 DNA sequence: TGTGCCATCAGTGTCGGGCGCGGGAATGAGCAGTTCTTC.

This clonotype has ten or more counts. J is TRBJ1-2 and V is TRBV18; TRBD1 aligns across 9 bases. The trim removed 5 bases at V and 5 bases at J, leaving 12 bases unmatched. CDR1 KGHSH and CDR2 LQKENI come from the germline V gene. CDR3 length: 16 amino acids. The CDR3 is CASSRPGQGFGYGYTF. CDR3 DNA: TGTGCCAGCTCAAGGCCGGGACAGGGTTTTGGGTATGGCTACACCTTC.

This clonotype was seen at least ten times. This chain links TRBV19 with TRBJ1-5; TRBD1 matches 8 bases. The junction had 6 bases not matched to a gene; V was cut back by 8 bases and J by 0 bases. CDR3 length: 15 amino acids. Germline V gene data show CDR1 as LNHDA and CDR2 as SQIVND (reference sequence). CDR3 DNA: TGTGCCAGTCGAACCACAGGGGGTAGCAATCAGCCCCAGCATTTT. Its protein product is CASRTTGGSNQPQHF.

This clonotype was observed at least ten times. The rearrangement joins TRBV30 to TRBJ1-2, with 8 bases fitting TRBD1. The V segment lost 3 bases and the J segment 4 bases; nucleotides outside the gene matches: 7. The CDR3 is 14 residues long. Germline V gives CDR1 GTSNPN, CDR2 SVGIG (reference sequence). The CDR3 DNA sequence: TGTGCCTGGAGAGACAGGGGAGAGAGCTATGGCTACACCTTC. Protein sequence: CAWRDRGESYGYTF.